The source of this T cell receptor (beta chain) is a study of T cell responses to AZD1222 COVID-19 vaccine. Study details: Second-dose intervals of approximately 4 or approximately 12 weeks were pooled.

Using immunoSEQ multiplex PCR, the repertoire was profiled, and TCRdb retains in-frame clones only, with some absent. The table lists approximately 110,000 clones, approximately 90% of them singletons. As concerns this clone: Its matching antigen is unknown.

The CDR3 has 16 residues. V was pared by 2 bases and J by 7 bases, with 15 bases between. CDR1 is LGHNA, CDR2 YSLEER, per germline. General study findings and limits: Only six or seven AZD1222 recipients tested seropositive at baseline. Among the donors, most were white British and more were female, and clonal diversity was possibly underestimated.

The chain carries TRBV4-3 and TRBJ1-6; D perhaps matches TRBD1 (5 bases). The source of this sequence is an adult in good health. The starting material was peripheral blood, obtained on day 0 of AZD1222 vaccination. CDR3 loop: CASSQLGGARNSPLHF. The CDR3 DNA reads as TGCGCCAGCAGCCAATTAGGAGGGGCGCGAAATTCACCCCTCCACTTT.